The rows below give T cell receptor beta chains drawn from one sample of a study of T cell responses to AZD1222 COVID-19 vaccine. Assay used: immunoSEQ multiplex PCR; TCRdb lists only in-frame clones, some missing. The table includes roughly 98,000 clones, roughly nine tenths detected once. The sequenced sample was peripheral blood, obtained on day 0 of AZD1222 vaccination. The receptors were gathered from an adult in good health. CDR3s include the opening cysteine and the closing phenylalanine or tryptophan. A D gene is named only where the DNA matches it firmly. Clone size is given for some rows only: seen once, a few or many times, or a class if the clone is expanded.

v_call	j_call	clone_size	d_call	cdr3_nt	cdr3_aa
TRBV7-8	TRBJ1-5	NA	NA	TGTGCCAGCAGCTTAGCAGCCTCTCAGCCCCAGCATTTT	CASSLAASQPQHF
TRBV10-2	TRBJ1-5	NA	NA	TGCGCCAGCAGTGATTTTACTAATCAGCCCCAGCATTTT	CASSDFTNQPQHF
TRBV30	TRBJ1-2	NA	NA	TGTGCCTGGCTTATAGAGGGGGATGGCTACACCTTC	CAWLIEGDGYTF
TRBV5-4	TRBJ1-2	NA	TRBD1	TGTGCCAGCAGCTCGGGACAGGGGGATGGCTACACCTTC	CASSSGQGDGYTF
TRBV30	TRBJ1-1	NA	NA	TGTGCCTGGAGTCCTACATTGAACACTGAAGCTTTCTTT	CAWSPTLNTEAFF
TRBV13	TRBJ2-3	NA	TRBD2	TGTGCCAGCAGCTTAAGACTAGCGGGGGGGCAGACGCAGTATTTT	CASSLRLAGGQTQYF
TRBV5-4	TRBJ1-4	NA	NA	TGTGCCAGCAGCTTGGGGACCGATGAAAAACTGTTTTTT	CASSLGTDEKLFF
TRBV29-1	TRBJ2-2	NA	NA	TGCAGCGTCTTTGGGAGTTGGGGAAACCAGAACACCGGGGAGCTGTTTTTT	CSVFGSWGNQNTGELFF
TRBV24-1	TRBJ2-2	NA	TRBD2	TGTGCCACCAGTGATTTCCGGGGGGCCGGGGAGCTGTTTTTT	CATSDFRGAGELFF
TRBV9	TRBJ1-1	NA	NA	TGTGCCAGCAGCGTAGTGTCCAGCATGAACACTGAAGCTTTCTTT	CASSVVSSMNTEAFF
TRBV5-1	TRBJ2-7	NA	TRBD2	TGCGCCAGCAGATCGACTAGCGGGCTCCAGCACGAGCAGTACTTC	CASRSTSGLQHEQYF
TRBV6-2/TRBV6-3	TRBJ1-2	NA	NA	TGTGCCAGCAGTTACAATGTGAGGCCTTCGGACTATGGCTACACCTTC	CASSYNVRPSDYGYTF
TRBV3-1/TRBV3-2	TRBJ2-7	NA	NA	TGTGCCAGCAGCCAAGGTTCGGGTGCCTACGAGCAGTACTTC	CASSQGSGAYEQYF
TRBV7-9	TRBJ1-6	NA	NA	TGTGCCAGCAGCCCGGGGGTCGACTCGAGCTCCTATAATTCACCCCTCCACTTT	CASSPGVDSSSYNSPLHF
TRBV6-5	TRBJ2-7	once	NA	TGTGCCAGCAGTTACGGGGGGCCCTACGAGCAGTACTTC	CASSYGGPYEQYF
TRBV12-5	TRBJ1-5	NA	NA	TGTGCTAGTGGTGATACGGATTATAGCAATCAGCCCCAGCATTTT	CASGDTDYSNQPQHF
TRBV6-2/TRBV6-3	TRBJ2-7	NA	TRBD1	TGTGCCAGCAGTGGACAGGGGAGTACCTACGAGCAGTACTTC	CASSGQGSTYEQYF
TRBV9	TRBJ1-1	NA	NA	TGTGCCAGCAGCCCCGAAGGAGGGACCAACACTGAAGCTTTCTTT	CASSPEGGTNTEAFF
TRBV12-5	TRBJ2-5	NA	TRBD2	TGTGCTAGTGGTTTTATAGCGGGGGTTAATCAAGAGACCCAGTACTTC	CASGFIAGVNQETQYF
TRBV19	TRBJ1-4	NA	NA	TGTGCCAGTAGTATACGGGGTAATGAAAAACTGTTTTTT	CASSIRGNEKLFF
TRBV30	TRBJ1-1	NA	NA	TGTGCCTGGAGTTGGGCAAATCTGAACACTGAAGCTTTCTTT	CAWSWANLNTEAFF
TRBV7-3	TRBJ2-1	NA	TRBD2	TGTGCCAGCAGCTTAGCGGGAGCGTACAATGAGCAGTTCTTC	CASSLAGAYNEQFF
TRBV28	TRBJ2-7	few	NA	TGTGCCAGCAGCAAAATGTACGAGCAGTACTTC	CASSKMYEQYF
TRBV9	TRBJ2-2	NA	NA	TGTGCCAGCAGCCCCCGTGCAGAGGGTTCCGGGGAGCTGTTTTTT	CASSPRAEGSGELFF